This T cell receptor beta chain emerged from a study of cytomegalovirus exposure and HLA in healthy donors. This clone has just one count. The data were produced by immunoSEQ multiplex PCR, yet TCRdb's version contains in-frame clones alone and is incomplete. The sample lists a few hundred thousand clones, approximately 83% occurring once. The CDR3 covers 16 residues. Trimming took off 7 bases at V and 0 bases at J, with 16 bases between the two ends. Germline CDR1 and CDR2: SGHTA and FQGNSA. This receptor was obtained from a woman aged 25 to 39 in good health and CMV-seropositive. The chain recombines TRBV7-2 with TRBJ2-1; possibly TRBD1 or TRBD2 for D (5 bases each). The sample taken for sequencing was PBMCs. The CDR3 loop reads CASIPSGTDSYNEQFF. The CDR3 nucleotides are TGTGCCAGCATCCCCTCCGGGACGGACTCCTACAATGAGCAGTTCTTC.